The 5 T cell receptor beta chains presented below share a single source sample, sequenced in a study of blood T cell repertoires in COVID-19. Produced via immunoSEQ multiplex PCR; TCRdb's table is partial and in-frame only. The sample lists 300,000 to 450,000 clones; roughly nine tenths were seen once. The specimen sequenced was peripheral blood. The source of these receptors is a woman aged 55-70 years with COVID-19, enrolled during active disease.

This rearrangement joins TRBV7-6 to TRBJ2-2; D not resolved. Trimming removed 1 base from V and 3 bases from J, with 15 bases in between. Per the germline V gene, CDR1 is SGHVS and CDR2 is FNYEAQ. The CDR3 spans 17 residues. CDR3 region: CASSLDTRNRDTGELFF. The DNA of the CDR3 is TGTGCCAGCAGCTTAGATACACGTAATCGGGACACCGGGGAGCTGTTTTTT.

V and J are TRBV5-1 and TRBJ1-2, with D maybe TRBD1 (6 bases). The CDR3 loop spans 14 amino acids. The V gene lost 3 bases and the J gene lost 5 bases, with 14 bases spanning the gap. Germline V CDR1 and CDR2: SGHRS, YFSETQ. CDR3 region: CASSSSGAEYGYTF. The CDR3 region has the DNA TGCGCCAGCAGCTCCTCAGGGGCTGAGTATGGCTACACCTTC.

The chain combines TRBV15 with TRBJ2-7, with 8 positions matching TRBD2. Germline V gene lookup returns CDR1 LNHNV and CDR2 YYDKDF (reference sequence). V lost 5 bases to trimming and J lost 1 base; unmatched junction nucleotides: 4. The CDR3 runs to 14 residues. The CDR3 DNA reads as TGTGCCACCAGCTTTACTAGCGGATCCTACGAGCAGTACTTC. As protein: CATSFTSGSYEQYF.

This chain connects TRBV7-8 to TRBJ1-2, with a possible D match to TRBD1 (6 bases). Between the trimmed V and J ends, which lost 1 base and 4 bases, there was a span of 16 bases. The CDR3 has 16 amino acids. Germline CDR1 SGHVS, CDR2 FQNEAQ. This chain's CDR3 is CASSLEDPTGLYGYTF. For the CDR3, the DNA is TGTGCCAGCAGCTTAGAAGACCCAACAGGGCTCTATGGCTACACCTTC.

The rearrangement links TRBV27 to TRBJ1-6; D remains ambiguous. The CDR3 totals 13 residues. Germline V gene data show CDR1 as MNHEY and CDR2 as SMNVEV (reference sequence). Trimming shortened V by 6 bases and J by 6 bases, and 9 bases separated the two germline ends. The CDR3 region is CASRGLFNSPLHF. For the CDR3, the DNA is TGTGCCAGCAGGGGCCTTTTTAATTCACCCCTCCACTTT.